One sample yielded the 28 T cell receptor beta chains listed below, sequenced in a study of cytomegalovirus exposure and HLA in healthy donors (TCRdb year 2017). Library prep was done by the immunoSEQ multiplex PCR assay. The multiplex PCR relied on a mix of 60 forward primers for TCR Vbeta segments and 13 reverse primers for TCR Jbeta segments. This immuneACCESS table, as held by TCRdb, lists in-frame sequences with V and J called but not all clones. Of the missing ones, under half trace to an unresolved V gene in checked studies; the others have no known cause. The sample table shows around 200,000 clones, and around 78% are seen once. 1.5% to 2% of the sample belongs to the ten largest clones. Sequenced input: PBMCs. The origin of the receptors is a man between 25 and 39 years old in good health and CMV-seronegative.

The V gene is TRBV6-6, the J gene TRBJ2-7; 7 bases fit TRBD2. CDR1 and CDR2 (germline): MNHNY, SVGAGI (reference sequence). V lost 6 bases to trimming and J lost 2 bases; unmatched junction nucleotides: 10. The CDR3 loop spans 15 amino acids. This CDR3 is CASSRPSGQTYEQYF. For the CDR3, the DNA is TGTGCCAGCAGCCGACCTAGCGGTCAGACCTACGAGCAGTACTTC.

The V gene is TRBV5-1, the J gene TRBJ2-2, with D tentatively TRBD1 (5 bases). Germline CDR1 is SGHRS and CDR2 is YFSETQ. V shed 0 bases and J shed 4 bases, with 7 bases lying between them. This CDR3 spans 14 amino acids. CDR3 sequence: CASSLAQATGELFF. The CDR3 DNA reads TGCGCCAGCAGCTTGGCACAGGCCACCGGGGAGCTGTTTTTT. The full variable domain, its missing parts supplied by reference TRBV5-1 and TRBJ2-2, is KAGVTQTPRYLIKTRGQQVTLSCSPISGHRSVSWYQQTPGQGLQFLFEYFSETQRNKGNFPGRFSGRQFSNSRSEMNVSTLELGDSALYLCASSLAQATGELFFGEGSRLTVL.

This chain connects TRBV7-3 to TRBJ2-1; tentatively, D is TRBD2 (5 bases). This CDR3 spans 16 amino acids. The germline CDR1 and CDR2 sequences are SGHTA and FQGTGA. The V end lost 4 bases, the J end lost 0 bases, and 13 bases lay between the germline ends. The CDR3 loop is CASSSLLESSYNEQFF. The CDR3 nucleotides read TGTGCCAGCAGCTCATTACTAGAGAGCTCCTACAATGAGCAGTTCTTC.

The rearrangement joins TRBV10-2 to TRBJ2-7, with 7 bases lining up with TRBD1. Germline values: CDR1 WSHSY, CDR2 SAAADI. CDR3 length: 17 residues. The trim removed 0 bases at V and 7 bases at J, leaving 15 bases unmatched. The CDR3 reads CASSESPGQAPRGEQYF. The CDR3 nucleotides read TGCGCCAGCAGTGAGTCCCCCGGACAGGCGCCGAGGGGAGAGCAGTACTTC.

The rearrangement links TRBV4-1 to TRBJ2-3; 9 bases match TRBD2. J lost 7 bases, V lost 0 bases, and 8 bases had no gene match. The CDR3 contains 16 residues. From germline, CDR1 is MGHRA and CDR2 YSYEKL. The CDR3 DNA reads as TGCGCCAGCAGCCAAGACCTTAGCGGGAGTGGTAATACGCAGTATTTT. Translating it yields CASSQDLSGSGNTQYF.

The chain couples TRBV25-1 to TRBJ2-1; D unresolved. The CDR3 is made up of 12 amino acids. Trimming pared 7 bases from V and 6 bases from J, leaving 10 bases between. Germline CDR1 and CDR2: MGHDK and SYGVNS. DNA of the CDR3: TGTGCCAGCAATGGTGGCAGCAATGAGCAGTTCTTC. Its translation is CASNGGSNEQFF.

This chain connects TRBV28 to TRBJ2-1, with 11 positions matching TRBD2. Germline V gene data show CDR1 as MDHEN and CDR2 as SYDVKM. With 6 bases clipped from V and 8 bases from J, the junction kept 9 bases outside the gene matches. CDR3 length equals 15 residues. The CDR3 region is CASSNRLAGIYEQFF. For the CDR3, the DNA is TGTGCCAGCAGCAATAGACTAGCGGGAATCTATGAGCAGTTCTTC.

The chain links TRBV4-1 to TRBJ2-3; D gene unclear. V shed 0 bases and J shed 2 bases, with 12 bases lying between them. The CDR3 is made up of 16 amino acids. Per germline, CDR1 MGHRA and CDR2 YSYEKL. The CDR3 spells CASSQDGLQVTDTQYF. CDR3 in DNA: TGCGCCAGCAGCCAAGATGGCCTTCAAGTCACAGATACGCAGTATTTT.

Only one count was recorded for this clone. The rearrangement links TRBV19 to TRBJ1-4; no clear D gene. Trimming removed 8 bases from V and 4 bases from J, with 5 bases in between. The germline V gene encodes CDR1 LNHDA and CDR2 SQIVND (reference sequence). This CDR3 has 11 residues. The CDR3 spells CASRDNEKLFF. CDR3 nucleotides: TGTGCCAGTCGGGATAATGAAAAACTGTTTTTT. Drawing the rest from reference TRBV19 and TRBJ1-4, the complete variable domain is DGGITQSPKYLFRKEGQNVTLSCEQNLNHDAMYWYRQDPGQGLRLIYYSQIVNDFQKGDIAEGYSVSREKKESFPLTVTSAQKNPTAFYLCASRDNEKLFFGSGTQLSVL.

The chain has TRBV6-1 and TRBJ2-7; perhaps TRBD1 as D (5 bases). Germline CDR1 MNHNS, CDR2 SASEGT. The CDR3 consists of 15 residues. Between the trimmed V and J ends, which lost 2 bases and 3 bases, there was a span of 14 bases. The CDR3 spells CASSESTETYYEQYF. The DNA of the CDR3 is TGTGCCAGCAGTGAATCGACAGAGACCTACTACGAGCAGTACTTC.

The rearrangement links TRBV6-5 to TRBJ1-2; TRBD1 matches 7 bases. Germline V CDR1 and CDR2: MNHEY, SVGAGI. Trimming at V came to 0 bases and at J to 6 bases, leaving 1 base not matched to a gene. CDR3 length: 13 amino acids. CDR3 nucleotides: TGTGCCAGCAGTTACTCAACAGGGGATGGCTACACCTTC. Its protein product is CASSYSTGDGYTF.

This chain connects TRBV9 to TRBJ2-3; TRBD2 matches at 12 bases. Germline V lookup: CDR1 SGDLS, CDR2 YYNGEE. V lost 0 bases, J lost 1 base, and 6 bases stayed unmatched. CDR3 length: 18 residues. In DNA form, the CDR3 reads TGTGCCAGCAGCGTAGAGGCCGGACTAGCGGGACGCACAGATACGCAGTATTTT. Translating it yields CASSVEAGLAGRTDTQYF.

The chain is built from TRBV6-1 and TRBJ2-1; D remains unclear. This CDR3 region has 15 residues. CDR1 and CDR2 from the germline V gene are MNHNS and SASEGT. V was pared by 0 bases and J by 3 bases, with 9 bases between. For the CDR3, the DNA is TGTGCCAGCAGTGAAGCGCGAGGCGTCTACAATGAGCAGTTCTTC. It yields the protein CASSEARGVYNEQFF.

The genes are TRBV2 and TRBJ2-7, with TRBD1 identical over 10 bases. The CDR3 runs 16 residues. Germline assignment: CDR1 SNHLY and CDR2 FYNNEI. V was pared by 11 bases and J by 3 bases, with 16 bases of the junction left unmatched. For the CDR3, the DNA is TGTGCCTCGAATAGTCCGGGACAGGGGCACATCTACGAGCAGTACTTC. Protein: CASNSPGQGHIYEQYF.

The chain recombines TRBV20-1 with TRBJ2-1, with D possibly matching TRBD2 (5 bases). Trimming removed 3 bases at V and 14 bases at J, with 11 bases between. Germline CDR1 and CDR2: DFQATT and SNEGSKA (reference sequence). This CDR3 contains 10 residues. The CDR3 coding sequence is TGCAGTGCTAGCTCAGCGAGGGAGTTCTTC. This translates into CSASSAREFF.

The chain couples TRBV7-9 to TRBJ1-2, with 11 bases lining up with TRBD1. V was pared by 4 bases and J by 5 bases, with 6 bases of the junction left unmatched. Germline V lookup: CDR1 SEHNR, CDR2 FQNEAQ (reference sequence). The CDR3 covers 15 residues. The CDR3 coding sequence is TGTGCCAGCAGCTCCCCGGACAGGGGGCTTTATGGCTACACCTTC. This encodes CASSSPDRGLYGYTF.

The chain employs TRBV29-1 and TRBJ2-2; D is perhaps TRBD2 (5 bases). Trimming removed 7 bases at V and 7 bases at J, with 13 bases between. Germline values: CDR1 SQVTM, CDR2 ANQGSEA. The CDR3 totals 12 residues. The CDR3 bases are TGCAGCGCTGGGATTCGGGGCGGGGAGCTGTTTTTT. This translates into CSAGIRGGELFF.

The chain has TRBV30 and TRBJ1-5; D is ambiguous. Trimming took off 1 base at V and 4 bases at J, with 8 bases between the two ends. The CDR3 has 13 amino acids. The germline V gene encodes CDR1 GTSNPN and CDR2 SVGIG (reference sequence). The DNA of the CDR3 is TGTGCCTGGAGTGGGGCCATAAATCAGCCCCAGCATTTT. Protein product: CAWSGAINQPQHF. The variable domain in full, with the rest retrieved from reference TRBV30 and TRBJ1-5, is SQTIHQWPATLVQPVGSPLSLECTVEGTSNPNLYWYRQAAGRGLQLLFYSVGIGQISSEVPQNLSASRPQDRQFILSSKKLLLSDSGFYLCAWSGAINQPQHFGDGTRLSIL.

V gene TRBV5-1 combines with J gene TRBJ2-7, with D tentatively TRBD1 (6 bases). Germline lookup yields CDR1 SGHRS and CDR2 YFSETQ. CDR3 length: 14 amino acids. The V end was cut by 3 bases, the J end by 1 base, with 11 bases between. The CDR3 here is CASSSWTVSYEQYF. The CDR3 DNA sequence: TGCGCCAGCAGCTCCTGGACAGTTTCCTACGAGCAGTACTTC.

The gene calls are TRBV28 and TRBJ2-7; 10 positions agree with TRBD1. CDR3 length: 15 residues. The V gene's germline CDR1 is MDHEN and CDR2 SYDVKM. V lost 1 base to trimming and J lost 6 bases; unmatched junction nucleotides: 6. The DNA of the CDR3 is TGTGCCAGCAGTTTATTCGGGACAGGGGAGGGCGAGCAGTACTTC. This codes for CASSLFGTGEGEQYF.

The chain combines TRBV2 with TRBJ2-5, with D perhaps matching TRBD2 (6 bases). CDR3 length equals 14 residues. The germline gives CDR1 SNHLY, CDR2 FYNNEI. Trimming took off 6 bases at V and 2 bases at J, with 13 bases between the two ends. The CDR3 nucleotides read TGTGCCAGCAGCGAGGGGCTAGCGCAAGAGACCCAGTACTTC. This encodes CASSEGLAQETQYF. The complete variable domain, with remaining parts taken from reference TRBV2 and TRBJ2-5, reads EPEVTQTPSHQVTQMGQEVILRCVPISNHLYFYWYRQILGQKVEFLVSFYNNEISEKSEIFDDQFSVERPDGSNFTLKIRSTKLEDSAMYFCASSEGLAQETQYFGPGTRLLVL.

The CDR3: CASALGGQGYGYTF. The CDR3 nucleotides read TGTGCCAGCGCTCTCGGGGGACAGGGCTATGGCTACACCTTC. J is TRBJ1-2 and V is TRBV25-1; the match to TRBD1 covers 9 bases. Per germline, CDR1 MGHDK and CDR2 SYGVNS. The length of the CDR3 is 14 residues. J gave up 4 bases and V 8 bases, and 8 bases lay outside the gene matches.

V is TRBV11-3 and J is TRBJ2-7; 12 nucleotides align to TRBD2. The CDR3 covers 17 residues. Trimming at V came to 1 base and at J to 6 bases, leaving 10 bases not matched to a gene. The germline gives CDR1 SGHNT, CDR2 YENEEA. For the CDR3, the DNA is TGTGCCAGCAGCTTAGTAGAGACTAGCGGGAGACTCTGCGAGCAGTACTTC. It encodes CASSLVETSGRLCEQYF.

V usage is TRBV11-2 and J usage is TRBJ2-1; 7 nucleotides agree with TRBD1. The germline V gene encodes CDR1 SGHAT and CDR2 FQNNGV. The CDR3 extends over 15 amino acids. Losses at the gene ends were 1 base for V and 6 bases for J; bases not matched to a gene: 6. The DNA for the CDR3 is TGTGCCAGCAGCTTAGCACCAGGGGGACGCAATGAGCAGTTCTTC. Its protein product is CASSLAPGGRNEQFF. The full variable domain, its missing parts supplied by reference TRBV11-2 and TRBJ2-1, is EAGVAQSPRYKIIEKRQSVAFWCNPISGHATLYWYQQILGQGPKLLIQFQNNGVVDDSQLPKDRFSAERLKGVDSTLKIQPAKLEDSAVYLCASSLAPGGRNEQFFGPGTRLTVL.

The chain combines TRBV6-1 with TRBJ2-3; a weak D match, TRBD2 (6 bases). Per germline, CDR1 MNHNS and CDR2 SASEGT. The CDR3 is 16 residues long. V was shortened by 0 bases and J by 0 bases, with 10 bases between the two germline ends. This CDR3 is CASSEAGGTSTDTQYF. CDR3 coding DNA: TGTGCCAGCAGTGAAGCGGGCGGGACTAGCACAGATACGCAGTATTTT.

The chain joins TRBV5-4 to TRBJ1-6; no clear D. The CDR3 length is 16 residues. V was pared by 6 bases and J by 9 bases, with 22 bases between. Germline CDR1 SGHNT, CDR2 YYREEE (reference sequence). For the CDR3, the DNA is TGTGCCAGCAACTACCCGACGACCTCGGGAGGTTCACCCCTCCACTTT. Its translation: CASNYPTTSGGSPLHF. Full variable domain (remainder filled in from reference TRBV5-4 and TRBJ1-6): ETGVTQSPTHLIKTRGQQVTLRCSSQSGHNTVSWYQQALGQGPQFIFQYYREEENGRGNFPPRFSGLQFPNYSSELNVNALELDDSALYLCASNYPTTSGGSPLHFGNGTRLTVT.

The chain's CDR3 is CASSLNRGDQPQHF. The CDR3 nucleotides are TGTGCCAGCAGCCTTAACAGGGGGGATCAGCCCCAGCATTTT. V gene TRBV7-6 combines with J gene TRBJ1-5; 8 bases agree with TRBD1. V trimming: 5 bases; J trimming: 5 bases; junction bases outside the gene matches: 5. CDR3 length: 14 amino acids. Germline CDR1 SGHVS, CDR2 FNYEAQ.

The rearrangement links TRBV28 to TRBJ2-1; D perhaps matches TRBD1 (6 bases). V was pared by 6 bases and J by 9 bases, with 24 bases between. Germline CDR1 and CDR2: MDHEN and SYDVKM. The CDR3 has 16 amino acids. CDR3 nucleotides: TGTGCCAGCAGCCCACACAGGGTATGGGGTGGGATTGAGCAGTTCTTC. Its translation: CASSPHRVWGGIEQFF.